The 7 T cell receptor beta chains below all came from one sample that was sequenced in a study of blood T cell repertoires in COVID-19. Using immunoSEQ multiplex PCR, the repertoire was profiled, and TCRdb retains in-frame clones only, with some absent. The sample has some 200,000 clones; 82% are singletons. Sequencing input: peripheral blood. These receptors all stem from a woman in her sixties or seventies with COVID-19, enrolled during active disease.

The genes are TRBV15 and TRBJ2-2; D might be TRBD1 (5 bases). Germline V gene lookup returns CDR1 LNHNV and CDR2 YYDKDF (reference sequence). The CDR3 consists of 18 residues. V was pared by 4 bases and J by 0 bases, with 18 bases between. The CDR3 is CATSTQPRQRPNTGELFF. In DNA, the CDR3 is TGTGCCACCAGCACACAACCCAGACAGAGGCCGAACACCGGGGAGCTGTTTTTT.

The chain uses TRBV19 and TRBJ2-6; maybe TRBD2 (6 bases). V lost 5 bases, J lost 0 bases, and 14 bases lay in between. Germline lookup yields CDR1 LNHDA and CDR2 SQIVND (reference sequence). This CDR3 is built from 17 residues. CDR3 DNA sequence: TGTGCCAGTAGTTCGGGACTCATCGGCTCTGGGGCCAACGTCCTGACTTTC. It encodes CASSSGLIGSGANVLTF.

The chain recombines TRBV7-2 with TRBJ2-5; 16 bases map to TRBD2. Trimming at V came to 6 bases and at J to 5 bases, leaving 6 bases not matched to a gene. The germline V gene has CDR1 SGHTA and CDR2 FQGNSA. The CDR3 has 16 amino acids. This CDR3 is CASRPGLAGGRETQYF. Here the CDR3 DNA reads TGTGCCAGCAGACCGGGACTAGCGGGAGGGAGGGAGACCCAGTACTTC.

This clone was picked up many times. J is TRBJ1-3 and V is TRBV15; 7 bases align to TRBD1. The trim removed 6 bases at V and 0 bases at J, leaving 5 bases unmatched. Germline CDR1 is LNHNV and CDR2 is YYDKDF (reference sequence). The CDR3 consists of 15 residues. CDR3 nucleotides: TGTGCCACCAGAGACAACAGGGGCTCTGGAAACACCATATATTTT. It codes for CATRDNRGSGNTIYF. The full variable domain, in which reference TRBV15 and TRBJ1-3 provide the parts outside the CDR3, is DAMVIQNPRYQVTQFGKPVTLSCSQTLNHNVMYWYQQKSSQAPKLLFHYYDKDFNNEADTPDNFQSRRPNTSFCFLDIRSPGLGDTAMYLCATRDNRGSGNTIYFGEGSWLTVV.

The chain has TRBV2 and TRBJ2-1; 11 bases map to TRBD2. The length of the CDR3 is 19 residues. CDR1 SNHLY and CDR2 FYNNEI come from the germline V gene. The trim removed 6 bases at V and 5 bases at J, leaving 18 bases unmatched. CDR3 amino acids: CASRGETSGRKYGNNEQFF. In nucleotides, the CDR3 is TGTGCCAGCAGGGGAGAAACTAGCGGGAGAAAATATGGGAACAATGAGCAGTTCTTC.

This clone was found once. The chain couples TRBV28 to TRBJ2-1; the match to TRBD1 covers 7 bases. V lost 6 bases and J lost 5; bases outside the gene matches: 13. Per the germline V gene, CDR1 is MDHEN and CDR2 is SYDVKM. This CDR3 comprises 16 residues. CDR3 in DNA: TGTGCCAGCAGCCCTTCAGGGGGTGGTTCGAACAATGAGCAGTTCTTC. Translation: CASSPSGGGSNNEQFF.

Only one count was recorded for this clone. The chain combines TRBV7-2 with TRBJ2-1, with D possibly TRBD1 on 6 matching bases. The CDR3 covers 15 residues. Deletions cut 2 bases from V and 9 bases from J, with 17 bases between. Per germline, CDR1 SGHTA and CDR2 FQGNSA. In DNA, the CDR3 is TGTGCCAGCAGCTTATTCAGGGGACCCTCAAGTGAGCAGTTCTTC. This codes for CASSLFRGPSSEQFF.